A single sample gave rise to the 21 T cell receptor beta chains below, sequenced in a study of cytomegalovirus exposure and HLA in healthy donors. The PCR was carried out with 60 Vbeta primers and 13 Jbeta primers. Method: immunoSEQ multiplex PCR; TCRdb's copy keeps in-frame clones and lacks some. The table lists tens of thousands of clones, roughly 76% of them singletons. The sample taken for sequencing was PBMCs. Receptor source: a woman aged 25 to 39 in good health and CMV-seropositive.

The chain carries TRBV28 and TRBJ2-1; 11 bases agree with TRBD2. Trimming at V came to 3 bases and at J to 5 bases, leaving 6 bases not matched to a gene. In germline, CDR1 is MDHEN, CDR2 SYDVKM. The CDR3 is made up of 16 amino acids. The CDR3 is CASSLRTSGSHNEQFF. The CDR3 DNA reads as TGTGCCAGCAGTTTGAGAACTAGCGGGAGCCACAATGAGCAGTTCTTC.

The J gene is TRBJ2-5, the V gene TRBV7-8; TRBD2 might be the D (5 bases). Trimming shortened V by 5 bases and J by 1 base, and 14 bases separated the two germline ends. The CDR3 is 15 residues long. The germline gives CDR1 SGHVS, CDR2 FQNEAQ. The CDR3 bases are TGTGCCAGCAGCGCCTATCGGCGGGCCCAAGAGACCCAGTACTTC. This codes for CASSAYRRAQETQYF.

This chain connects TRBV5-1 to TRBJ2-5; TRBD1 agrees at 8 bases. Germline trimming cut 4 bases from V and 5 bases from J; bases unmatched to any gene: 7. CDR1 and CDR2 from the germline V gene are SGHRS and YFSETQ. This CDR3 comprises 14 residues. The CDR3 loop is CASSPTGAGETQYF. The DNA for the CDR3 is TGCGCCAGCAGCCCGACAGGGGCCGGGGAGACCCAGTACTTC.

This chain links TRBV5-1 with TRBJ2-5; 8 bases are shared with TRBD2. CDR1 SGHRS and CDR2 YFSETQ come from the germline V gene. This CDR3 has 15 amino acids. J was trimmed by 3 bases and V by 0 bases; bases with no gene match: 4. The CDR3 sequence: CASSLANGGEETQYF. Written as DNA, the CDR3 is TGCGCCAGCAGCTTGGCAAACGGGGGGGAAGAGACCCAGTACTTC.

The V gene is TRBV9, the J gene TRBJ2-1; perhaps TRBD1 as D (5 bases). V was trimmed by 2 bases and J by 6 bases, leaving 9 bases between them. The CDR3 spans 13 residues. In germline, CDR1 is SGDLS, CDR2 YYNGEE. CDR3 sequence: CASSVGHSNEQFF. CDR3 DNA sequence: TGTGCCAGCAGCGTCGGACATTCCAATGAGCAGTTCTTC.

Only one count was recorded for this clone. This chain uses TRBV28 with TRBJ2-7; TRBD2 matches 8 bases. Germline V gene sequence: CDR1 MDHEN, CDR2 SYDVKM. The V segment lost 6 bases and the J segment 3 bases; nucleotides outside the gene matches: 10. The CDR3 totals 15 residues. CDR3 sequence (DNA): TGTGCCAGCAGCCGCCCGGGACTAGGAGGCTACGAGCAGTACTTC. Translating it yields CASSRPGLGGYEQYF.

Points on this clone: The junction departs from the called germline gene at one end, perhaps through a read error. The rearrangement uses TRBV7-9 and TRBJ1-2, with 9 positions matching TRBD1. Per the germline V gene, CDR1 is SEHNR and CDR2 is FQNEAQ (reference sequence). This CDR3 is built from 17 residues. CDR3 sequence (DNA): TGTTCCAGCAGCCCCAACCCCTCTCGGGACAGGGCCAATGGCTACACCTTC. Encoded protein: CSSSPNPSRDRANGYTF.

The V call is TRBV5-6, the J call TRBJ1-1; D is ambiguous. V dropped 2 bases and J dropped 4 bases, with 15 bases sitting between them. The CDR3 has 15 residues. Germline-derived CDR1 and CDR2 are SGHDT and YYEEEE. The DNA of the CDR3 is TGTGCCAGCAGCTTCCTAGGCTCGGAACGCACTGAAGCTTTCTTT. Translation: CASSFLGSERTEAFF.

The J gene is TRBJ2-5, the V gene TRBV10-1; the D gene is possibly TRBD1 (6 bases). The last part of the DNA fits TRBJ2-7 better; the J call may be wrong. The germline V gene has CDR1 WNHNN and CDR2 SYGVQD (reference sequence). The CDR3 totals 14 residues. CDR3 in DNA: TGCGCCAGCAGTGAGTCGGGACAAGCCTACGAGCAGTACTTC. This encodes CASSESGQAYEQYF.

The chain employs TRBV6-6 and TRBJ1-2; no reliable D call. The CDR3 length is 14 residues. The V and J ends lost 0 bases and 6 bases respectively, with 11 bases between them. Germline assignment: CDR1 MNHNY and CDR2 SVGAGI (reference sequence). CDR3 protein: CASSYSPDTDGYTF. For the CDR3, the DNA is TGTGCCAGCAGTTACTCACCAGACACTGATGGCTACACCTTC.

Remarks on this clone: Without the conserved terminal phenylalanine or tryptophan, this CDR3 likely stems from a read error. The V and J genes are TRBV13 and TRBJ2-7, with D tentatively TRBD2 (6 bases). Trimming removed 5 bases at V and 7 bases at J, with 12 bases between. The CDR3 consists of 12 residues. Germline CDR1 PRHDT, CDR2 FYEKMQ (reference sequence). This chain's CDR3 is CASSPGGREQYL. The CDR3, as DNA: TGTGCCAGCAGCCCCGGGGGTCGGGAGCAGTACCTC.

This chain uses TRBV9 with TRBJ1-1, with D tentatively TRBD1 (6 bases). The V gene's germline CDR1 is SGDLS and CDR2 YYNGEE. This CDR3 has 13 amino acids. With 3 bases removed from V and 5 bases from J, the gap between germline ends came to 11 bases. The CDR3 region is CASSGGGATEAFF. DNA of the CDR3: TGTGCCAGCAGCGGGGGGGGCGCAACTGAAGCTTTCTTT.

This rearrangement joins TRBV5-4 to TRBJ2-7, with 11 positions matching TRBD2. The CDR3 is 14 amino acids. V lost 4 bases and J lost 5; bases outside the gene matches: 5. Germline lookup yields CDR1 SGHNT and CDR2 YYREEE (reference sequence). The CDR3 spells CASSLRLAGNEQYF. The CDR3 DNA is TGTGCCAGCAGCCTACGACTAGCGGGAAACGAGCAGTACTTC.

This chain connects TRBV4-2 to TRBJ2-5, with no clear D. TRBJ2-7 explains the end of the DNA better; the J call may be wrong. This CDR3 contains 14 residues. The germline V gene encodes CDR1 LGHNA and CDR2 YNFKEQ. The CDR3 coding sequence is TGTGCCAGCAGCCAAGATATAGCACTTGACGAGCAGTACTTC. Its protein product is CASSQDIALDEQYF.

V usage is TRBV27 and J usage is TRBJ2-5; 9 bases line up with TRBD2. V lost 5 bases, J lost 4 bases, and 11 bases stayed unmatched. Germline loops: CDR1 MNHEY, CDR2 SMNVEV (reference sequence). The CDR3 totals 16 residues. The CDR3 DNA is TGTGCCAGCAGTCCCCCCCGGCGGGGGGGTTTAGAGACCCAGTACTTC. Encoded protein: CASSPPRRGGLETQYF.

The chain links TRBV30 to TRBJ1-2; no reliable D call. Germline-derived CDR1 and CDR2 are GTSNPN and SVGIG (reference sequence). CDR3 length: 13 residues. V was clipped by 0 bases and J by 7 bases, with 12 bases between them. DNA of the CDR3: TGTGCCTGGAGTGTCTCCCAGGCTACTGGCTACACCTTC. As protein: CAWSVSQATGYTF.

The CDR3 sequence: CASSLLVGTGELFF. The CDR3 nucleotides are TGTGCCAGCAGCTTACTAGTTGGTACCGGGGAGCTGTTTTTT. The chain recombines TRBV7-9 with TRBJ2-2; D not resolved. The CDR3 is 14 amino acids. Per germline, CDR1 SEHNR and CDR2 FQNEAQ (reference sequence). V was clipped by 2 bases and J by 5 bases, with 9 bases between them. The whole variable domain, remainder taken from reference TRBV7-9 and TRBJ2-2, is DTGVSQNPRHKITKRGQNVTFRCDPISEHNRLYWYRQTLGQGPEFLTYFQNEAQLEKSRLLSDRFSAERPKGSFSTLEIQRTEQGDSAMYLCASSLLVGTGELFFGEGSRLTVL.

This clone was observed a handful of times. J is TRBJ1-1 and V is TRBV5-1; a possible D gene is TRBD1 (5 bases). This CDR3 has 14 residues. V was trimmed by 4 bases and J by 4 bases, leaving 14 bases between them. Germline CDR1 SGHRS, CDR2 YFSETQ. In DNA, the CDR3 is TGCGCCAGCAGCGCAGACAGCCATGGCACTGAAGCTTTCTTT. Encoded protein: CASSADSHGTEAFF. Full variable domain (rest looked up from reference TRBV5-1 and TRBJ1-1): KAGVTQTPRYLIKTRGQQVTLSCSPISGHRSVSWYQQTPGQGLQFLFEYFSETQRNKGNFPGRFSGRQFSNSRSEMNVSTLELGDSALYLCASSADSHGTEAFFGQGTRLTVV.

V gene TRBV5-1 combines with J gene TRBJ1-1; 8 bases are shared with TRBD1. This CDR3 comprises 16 residues. CDR1 and CDR2 from the germline V gene are SGHRS and YFSETQ. The V and J ends lost 3 bases and 1 base, in that order; junction bases with no gene match: 8. CDR3 DNA sequence: TGCGCCAGCAGCTCACGAGGACAGGGCGAGAACACTGAAGCTTTCTTT. Translation: CASSSRGQGENTEAFF. The variable domain in full, with the rest retrieved from reference TRBV5-1 and TRBJ1-1, is KAGVTQTPRYLIKTRGQQVTLSCSPISGHRSVSWYQQTPGQGLQFLFEYFSETQRNKGNFPGRFSGRQFSNSRSEMNVSTLELGDSALYLCASSSRGQGENTEAFFGQGTRLTVV.

The chain uses TRBV5-4 and TRBJ2-7, with 7 bases that match TRBD1. Germline V gives CDR1 SGHNT, CDR2 YYREEE (reference sequence). This CDR3 has 14 amino acids. Trimming at V came to 4 bases and at J to 1 base, leaving 5 bases not matched to a gene. In nucleotides, the CDR3 is TGTGCCAGCAGCGCGGACAGGAAATCCTACGAGCAGTACTTC. This gives the protein CASSADRKSYEQYF.

The genes are TRBV6-5 and TRBJ1-1; a possible D gene is TRBD1 (5 bases). Trimming cost V 5 bases and J 0 bases, with 7 bases left between them. Germline V gives CDR1 MNHEY, CDR2 SVGAGI. This CDR3 region has 13 residues. In DNA form, the CDR3 reads TGTGCCAGCAGTGCGACAGTGAACACTGAAGCTTTCTTT. Its translation is CASSATVNTEAFF.